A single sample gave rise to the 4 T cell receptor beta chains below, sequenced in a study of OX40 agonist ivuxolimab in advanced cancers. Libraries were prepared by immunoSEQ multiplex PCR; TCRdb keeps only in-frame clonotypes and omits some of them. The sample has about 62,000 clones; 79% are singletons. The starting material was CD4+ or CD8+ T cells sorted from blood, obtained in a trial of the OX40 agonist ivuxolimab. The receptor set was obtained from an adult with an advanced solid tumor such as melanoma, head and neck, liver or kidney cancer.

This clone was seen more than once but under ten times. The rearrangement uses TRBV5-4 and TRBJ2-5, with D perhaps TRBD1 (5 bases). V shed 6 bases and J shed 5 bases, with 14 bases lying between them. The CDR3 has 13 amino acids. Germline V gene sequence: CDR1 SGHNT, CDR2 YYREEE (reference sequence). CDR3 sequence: CASTTAGRETQYF. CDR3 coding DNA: TGTGCCAGCACCACAGCAGGGCGTGAGACCCAGTACTTC.

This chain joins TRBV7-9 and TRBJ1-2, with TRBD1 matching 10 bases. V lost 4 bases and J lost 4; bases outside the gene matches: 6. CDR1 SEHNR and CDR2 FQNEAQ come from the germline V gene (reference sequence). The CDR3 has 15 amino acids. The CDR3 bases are TGTGCCAGCAGCTCCCGGGACAGGGGTACCTATGGCTACACCTTC. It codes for CASSSRDRGTYGYTF.

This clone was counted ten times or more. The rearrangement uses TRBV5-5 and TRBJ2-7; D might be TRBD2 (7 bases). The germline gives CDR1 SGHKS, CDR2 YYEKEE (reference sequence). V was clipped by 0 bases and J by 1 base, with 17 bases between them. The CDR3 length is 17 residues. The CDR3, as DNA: TGTGCCAGCAGCTTGGACAGGGAGGGTTCAAGATCCTACGAGCAGTACTTC. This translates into CASSLDREGSRSYEQYF.

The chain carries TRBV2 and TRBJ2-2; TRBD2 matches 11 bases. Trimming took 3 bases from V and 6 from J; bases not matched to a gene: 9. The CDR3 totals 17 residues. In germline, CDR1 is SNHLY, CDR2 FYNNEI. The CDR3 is CASSDSYTSGSPGELFF. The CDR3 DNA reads TGTGCCAGCAGTGACAGTTATACTAGCGGGAGTCCCGGGGAGCTGTTTTTT.